The next 28 T cell receptor beta chains were all read from a single sample in a study of graft-versus-host responses after intestinal transplantation. Sequencing was performed with immunoSEQ multiplex PCR; in TCRdb, only in-frame clones are kept and a portion is missing. The data contain 95,000 to 150,000 clones, approximately 95% of them seen just once; the ten biggest clones take up more than 0.1%. Antigens of these TCRs are unknown. Sequenced material: unstimulated CD4+ T cells sorted from spleen or lymph node cells, taken before intestinal transplant. The receptors were sampled from a human donor who received an intestinal transplant.

The J gene is TRBJ2-1, the V gene TRBV5-8; D is perhaps TRBD1 (6 bases). This CDR3 has 16 amino acids. Trimming stripped 5 bases from V and 5 bases from J, with 20 bases between. CDR1 and CDR2 (germline): SGHTS, YDEGEE. As DNA, the CDR3 is TGTGCCAGCAGTTTTTGGGCAACAGGGAAAGACAATGAGCAGTTCTTC. This gives the protein CASSFWATGKDNEQFF.

This clone was seen once. This rearrangement joins TRBV9 to TRBJ2-1; D call uncertain. Deletions cut 2 bases from V and 0 bases from J, with 6 bases between. In germline, CDR1 is SGDLS, CDR2 YYNGEE. The CDR3 totals 14 residues. CDR3 coding DNA: TGTGCCAGCAGCGTGGGGATCTCCTACAATGAGCAGTTCTTC. Translating gives CASSVGISYNEQFF.

The chain uses TRBV5-1 and TRBJ2-3, with D perhaps TRBD1 (5 bases). Germline V CDR1 and CDR2: SGHRS, YFSETQ. The CDR3 has 16 residues. The ends were cut back, 1 base at V and 2 bases at J, with 14 bases in the middle. CDR3: CASSLRFDRPTDTQYF. The CDR3 coding sequence is TGCGCCAGCAGCTTGAGGTTCGACAGACCCACAGATACGCAGTATTTT.

CDR3 nucleotide sequence: TGTGCCAGCTCACCCAACAGGGGGCCTTTCACCGGGGAGCTGTTTTTT. This translates into CASSPNRGPFTGELFF. The V and J genes are TRBV18 and TRBJ2-2; TRBD1 aligns across 9 bases. The V gene's germline CDR1 is KGHSH and CDR2 LQKENI. The CDR3 has 16 residues. The V segment lost 3 bases and the J segment 4 bases; nucleotides outside the gene matches: 6.

Worth noting for this clone: The junction and the germline gene differ at one end; a read error may be behind it. The chain uses TRBV11-2 and TRBJ2-3; D may correspond to TRBD1 or TRBD2 (6 bases each). The germline V gene has CDR1 SGHAT and CDR2 FQNNGV. CDR3 length equals 16 residues. The CDR3 reads CASSLGGSRSTDTQYF. CDR3 nucleotides: TGTGCCAGCAGTTTAGGGGGGTCCCGGAGTACAGATACGCAGTATTTT.

The CDR3 region has the DNA TGCAGCGTCGGGGACACCTTGGGCGGGGAGCTGTTTTTT. Translating it yields CSVGDTLGGELFF. J is TRBJ2-2 and V is TRBV29-1, with TRBD1 as a possible D gene (6 bases). The CDR3 extends over 13 amino acids. V was pared by 6 bases and J by 7 bases, with 15 bases between. Germline values: CDR1 SQVTM, CDR2 ANQGSEA.

The chain carries TRBV5-1 and TRBJ2-1, with D possibly matching TRBD1 (7 bases). Trimming took off 3 bases at V and 2 bases at J, with 18 bases between the two ends. In germline, CDR1 is SGHRS, CDR2 YFSETQ. The CDR3 has 17 amino acids. The CDR3: CASSYPPGQRAYNEQFF. The DNA of the CDR3 is TGCGCCAGCAGCTACCCACCGGGACAGCGGGCCTACAATGAGCAGTTCTTC.

As to this clone: One end of the junction fails to match germline, which may point to a read error. This sequence joins TRBV7-7 and TRBJ2-5, with 8 bases that match TRBD2. CDR1 and CDR2 (germline): SSHAT, FNYEAQ (reference sequence). The CDR3 has 14 amino acids. For the CDR3, the DNA is TGTGCTAGCAGCTTAAGAGCGGGAGAGGAGACCCAGTACTTC. Protein sequence: CASSLRAGEETQYF.

J is TRBJ1-2 and V is TRBV7-9; D gene uncertain. Germline V lookup: CDR1 SEHNR, CDR2 FQNEAQ (reference sequence). The CDR3 length is 16 residues. Between the trimmed V and J ends, which lost 0 bases and 2 bases, there was a span of 13 bases. CDR3 DNA sequence: TGTGCCAGCAGCTTAGCCGGGTCTCCGGCGAACTATGGCTACACCTTC. Encoded protein: CASSLAGSPANYGYTF.

The chain links TRBV5-1 to TRBJ2-2, with 9 bases lining up with TRBD2. Germline lookup yields CDR1 SGHRS and CDR2 YFSETQ. The CDR3 runs 16 residues. With 7 bases clipped from V and 5 bases from J, the junction kept 12 bases outside the gene matches. CDR3 DNA: TGCGCCAGCGGGAGCTCCCAAGCGGGAGGAACCGGGGAGCTGTTTTTT. Protein: CASGSSQAGGTGELFF.

The chain uses TRBV9 and TRBJ1-3, with D possibly TRBD1 on 5 matching bases. Germline V lookup: CDR1 SGDLS, CDR2 YYNGEE. Trimming left V 3 bases short and J 4 bases short, with 8 bases between. The CDR3 covers 13 residues. CDR3 in amino acids: CASSGGQGNTIYF. The DNA of the CDR3 is TGTGCCAGCAGCGGCGGACAAGGAAACACCATATATTTT.

The chain employs TRBV7-3 and TRBJ2-5; D is ambiguous. Trimming stripped 3 bases from V and 5 bases from J, with 16 bases between. This CDR3 has 15 residues. CDR1 and CDR2 (germline): SGHTA, FQGTGA. CDR3 loop: CASSLTNLLRETQYF. In nucleotides, the CDR3 is TGTGCCAGCAGCTTGACCAACCTACTGCGGGAGACCCAGTACTTC.

The V gene is TRBV11-2, the J gene TRBJ2-1, with 8 positions matching TRBD2. Trimming removed 2 bases from V and 8 bases from J; junction bases left unmatched: 8. This CDR3 comprises 15 residues. Germline assignment: CDR1 SGHAT and CDR2 FQNNGV. For the CDR3, the DNA is TGTGCCAGCAGCTTACTCGCGGGAGGTTGGGATGAGCAGTTCTTC. Its translation: CASSLLAGGWDEQFF.

V and J are TRBV7-9 and TRBJ1-1; TRBD1 agrees at 9 bases. The CDR3 covers 17 residues. CDR1 and CDR2 (germline): SEHNR, FQNEAQ (reference sequence). V shed 4 bases and J 0 bases; nucleotides not matched to a gene: 9. CDR3 DNA sequence: TGTGCCAGCAGCTCCACAGGGGGCACCCGGATGAACACTGAAGCTTTCTTT. It yields the protein CASSSTGGTRMNTEAFF. The full variable domain, with the rest looked up from reference TRBV7-9 and TRBJ1-1, is DTGVSQNPRHKITKRGQNVTFRCDPISEHNRLYWYRQTLGQGPEFLTYFQNEAQLEKSRLLSDRFSAERPKGSFSTLEIQRTEQGDSAMYLCASSSTGGTRMNTEAFFGQGTRLTVV.

The CDR3 nucleotides read TGTGCCAGTAGTCCAACAGGACCGCCTTCAGGCTACACCTTC. It yields the protein CASSPTGPPSGYTF. V is TRBV19 and J is TRBJ1-2, with D possibly being TRBD1 (5 bases). Trimming removed 5 bases at V and 8 bases at J, with 18 bases between. Germline V gene lookup returns CDR1 LNHDA and CDR2 SQIVND (reference sequence). The CDR3 length is 14 residues.

J is TRBJ2-1 and V is TRBV29-1, with 7 bases lining up with TRBD2. Germline-derived CDR1 and CDR2 are SQVTM and ANQGSEA. The CDR3 covers 16 residues. V shed 1 base, J shed 0 bases, and the junction held 6 bases outside the gene matches. CDR3: CSVEGRGLYSYNEQFF. In DNA, the CDR3 is TGCAGCGTTGAAGGACGGGGACTATACTCCTACAATGAGCAGTTCTTC.

The chain carries TRBV29-1 and TRBJ1-1, with D maybe TRBD1 (6 bases). From germline, CDR1 is SQVTM and CDR2 ANQGSEA. The CDR3 runs 12 residues. Trimming cost V 8 bases and J 1 base, with 11 bases left between them. The chain's CDR3 is CSQGHPNTEAFF. CDR3 nucleotide sequence: TGCAGCCAGGGACATCCGAACACTGAAGCTTTCTTT. The full variable domain, completed using reference TRBV29-1 and TRBJ1-1, is SAVISQKPSRDICQRGTSLTIQCQVDSQVTMMFWYRQQPGQSLTLIATANQGSEATYESGFVIDKFPISRPNLTFSTLTVSNMSPEDSSIYLCSQGHPNTEAFFGQGTRLTVV.

The CDR3 bases are TGTGCCAGCAGGGGGTGGGGGAGCTCCTACAATGAGCAGTTCTTC. Translation gives CASRGWGSSYNEQFF. This rearrangement joins TRBV27 to TRBJ2-1; D possibly uses TRBD1 or TRBD2 (5 bases each). This CDR3 is built from 15 residues. Trimming took 6 bases from V and 0 from J, leaving 12 bases between them. Germline loops: CDR1 MNHEY, CDR2 SMNVEV (reference sequence).

The gene calls are TRBV14 and TRBJ2-7; TRBD2 aligns across 11 bases. From germline, CDR1 is SGHDN and CDR2 FVKESK. V lost 4 bases and J lost 3; bases outside the gene matches: 5. This CDR3 spans 15 amino acids. CDR3 protein: CASSRQLAGVYEQYF. The CDR3 DNA sequence: TGTGCCAGCAGCCGCCAACTAGCGGGAGTCTACGAGCAGTACTTC. Using reference TRBV14 and TRBJ2-7 for the parts outside the CDR3, the full variable domain is EAGVTQFPSHSVIEKGQTVTLRCDPISGHDNLYWYRRVMGKEIKFLLHFVKESKQDESGMPNNRFLAERTGGTYSTLKVQPAELEDSGVYFCASSRQLAGVYEQYFGPGTRLTVT.

The chain joins TRBV29-1 to TRBJ1-2; no clear D. The CDR3 sequence is 14 residues long. Germline values: CDR1 SQVTM, CDR2 ANQGSEA. V lost 0 bases to trimming and J lost 7 bases, with 15 bases between them. CDR3 in amino acids: CSVEDSQSGPGYTF. The CDR3 DNA sequence: TGCAGCGTTGAAGATTCGCAAAGCGGTCCTGGCTACACCTTC.

V usage is TRBV29-1 and J usage is TRBJ2-7; weak D call: TRBD2 (6 bases). The CDR3 has 15 residues. V was shortened by 5 bases and J by 2 bases, with 19 bases between the two germline ends. Germline CDR1 reads SQVTM; CDR2 reads ANQGSEA. The CDR3 spells CSVSTDLLAPYEQYF. CDR3 in DNA: TGCAGCGTTTCAACGGACCTACTAGCCCCCTACGAGCAGTACTTC.

This clone was counted between two and nine times. V usage is TRBV5-4 and J usage is TRBJ2-5, with D unresolved. V was shortened by 1 base and J by 2 bases, with 6 bases between the two germline ends. CDR1 SGHNT and CDR2 YYREEE come from the germline V gene (reference sequence). The CDR3 is 13 amino acids. For the CDR3, the DNA is TGTGCCAGCAGCTTGACAAAACAAGAGACCCAGTACTTC. It is translated as CASSLTKQETQYF.

As for this clone: This sample also contains other DNA sequences that code for the same CDR3. V gene TRBV7-3 combines with J gene TRBJ2-2; D remains unclear. The V end lost 6 bases, the J end lost 0 bases, and 2 bases lay between the germline ends. The CDR3 is 12 residues long. The germline CDR1 and CDR2 sequences are SGHTA and FQGTGA. Here the CDR3 DNA reads TGTGCCAGCAGAGCGAACACCGGGGAGCTGTTTTTT. Amino acid sequence: CASRANTGELFF.

V usage is TRBV6-1 and J usage is TRBJ2-3; possibly TRBD1 or TRBD2 for D (5 bases each). Trimming left V 4 bases short and J 6 bases short, with 17 bases between. This CDR3 comprises 15 residues. Germline V gives CDR1 MNHNS, CDR2 SASEGT. The CDR3 sequence is CASSAGIKRGDTQYF. The CDR3 DNA sequence: TGTGCCAGCAGTGCCGGGATCAAAAGGGGCGATACGCAGTATTTT.

This clone was recorded only once. The chain employs TRBV10-3 and TRBJ2-1, with TRBD2 matching 7 bases. The CDR3 length is 15 residues. J gave up 9 bases and V 0 bases, and 8 bases lay outside the gene matches. Germline V gene sequence: CDR1 ENHRY, CDR2 SYGVKD. The CDR3, as DNA: TGTGCCATCAGTGAGTCTCGCGGGAGTAACGGTGAGCAGTTCTTC. Amino acids: CAISESRGSNGEQFF.

This chain connects TRBV4-1 to TRBJ2-5, with TRBD2 as a possible D gene (6 bases). The CDR3 length is 18 residues. Between the trimmed V and J ends, which lost 4 bases and 7 bases, there was a span of 28 bases. Germline CDR1 reads MGHRA; CDR2 reads YSYEKL. The DNA of the CDR3 is TGCGCCAGCAGCCCGGGGGTTTCCGGGAGCGGTTATCTGAGGACCCAGTACTTC. Encoded protein: CASSPGVSGSGYLRTQYF.

As DNA, the CDR3 is TGTGCCAGCAGCCCTTCAGCAGAGACCCAGTACTTC. Its translation: CASSPSAETQYF. The chain combines TRBV14 with TRBJ2-5; the D is unclear. In germline, CDR1 is SGHDN, CDR2 FVKESK. V dropped 4 bases and J dropped 4 bases, with 7 bases sitting between them. The CDR3 is 12 amino acids.

This clone was found once. The V call is TRBV28, the J call TRBJ2-3, with D uncertain. CDR3 length: 11 residues. Trimming cost V 6 bases and J 7 bases, with 8 bases left between them. Germline CDR1 and CDR2: MDHEN and SYDVKM. The CDR3 nucleotides are TGTGCCAGCAGCGACTCTTATACGCAGTATTTT. This codes for CASSDSYTQYF.